Here is one TCR beta chain with its context. The sample holds a few counts of this clonotype. Its antigen specificity is not known. No base quality information exists; no much larger clone differs at one position. The data derive from a study of T cells after yellow fever vaccination (dated by TCRdb to the late 2010s). Some background on the complete study: Libraries from fractions with low cell numbers were prepared with the SMART-Seq v4 Ultra Low Input RNA kit. To track T-cell clones before and after primary and booster YFV17D yellow fever vaccination, bulk TCR alpha and beta repertoires were sequenced longitudinally. The cohort comprised two healthy male donors, one aged 18 to 30 and one aged 30 to 40 years. Blood was collected at multiple timepoints before and after primary and secondary immunization, and bulk PBMC replicates and cell subsets were isolated. Study-wide conclusions, independent of this receptor: Computational filtering was needed because FACS-sorted repertoires could contain abundant contaminating clonotypes from the bulk population. Only a couple of donors were included in the study, so the extent to which the findings can be generalized is limited. Compared with the primary T-cell response, the secondary T-cell response was weaker but faster, peaking on day 5 rather than day 15. A small fraction of clonotypes appeared in both the CD4 and CD8 compartments, likely as a result of convergent recombination. Most clones expanded after primary vaccination were re-detected after the booster (almost 97% of CD4 and about 88% of CD8), suggesting broad memory maintenance.

The CDR3 has 13 amino acids, counting the end cysteine and phenylalanine. Of all the DNA, just the CDR3 is kept, 39 bases in frame from base 1. V ends up 9 bases short and J 9 bases short, with an unmatched junction base count of 5. CDR1 and CDR2 were assigned from the germline V gene as KGHDR and SFDVKD. Sequencing was performed on an Illumina NovaSeq 6000. Synthesis of TCR cDNA relied on 5'RACE template switching, a step that introduced a universal primer site along with unique molecular identifiers. Priming for cDNA synthesis came from both the TCR alpha and TCR beta constant segments. Two PCR steps were used to amplify libraries, with sample barcodes and sequencing adapters being added in the second step. Sequencing of libraries was done on Illumina HiSeq 2500 (2x100 bp) or NovaSeq (2x150 bp). Under the source paper's analysis protocol: Demultiplexing of reads and collapsing into UMI consensus sequences were performed with MIGEC, and V(D)J alignment was carried out with MiXCR. Vaccine-responding clonotypes were defined with edgeR using replicate PBMC samples, requiring FDR below 0.01 and a log2 fold change above 5 up to day 15. Each bulk clonotype was labeled CD4 or CD8 based on which sequenced repertoire, CD4 or CD8, contained the clonotype at higher abundance. TCRdb ran its own pipeline on the public reads, namely fastp trimming at Q25 and MiXCR clone calling, and kept in-frame beta chains. Identical CDR3 protein sequences are pooled into one entry, listed with their most common genes and DNA. It is TCRdb's table, rather than the study itself, that gives the V and J calls and clone size. The sample table shows about 260,000 distinct CDR3 sequences, and about 5% are seen once. In total, the top ten clones hold under 3.5% of the sample.

The sample's treatment or condition label is to be understood as: live attenuated yellow fever vaccine strain. PBMCs were isolated from peripheral blood using a standard Ficoll-Paque protocol. Dynabeads CD4 and CD8 positive selection kits were used to isolate CD4 and CD8 T-cell fractions. TriZol was used to extract RNA from bulk PBMCs, from CD4 and CD8 fractions, and from dextramer-positive and dextramer-negative fractions. Rearrangement joined TRBV24-1 to TRBJ2-1; 12 of the junction bases match TRBD1. Sequenced here: CD4+ T cells sorted from PBMCs, sampled on the day of the yellow fever booster vaccination. The clonotype comes from a man aged 18 to 30 who received the YFV17D yellow fever vaccine. In nucleotides, the sequence is TGTGCCACCGCCGGGACAGGGGGCACTGAGCAGTTCTTC. Translated, it gives CATAGTGGTEQFF.